The T cell receptor (beta chain) under discussion was sequenced for a study of blood T cell repertoires in COVID-19. Original processing notes: Estimation of nucleated cell counts relied on the amplification of reference gene primers. The method was immunoSEQ multiplex PCR; TCRdb's version includes in-frame clones alone and lacks a portion of them. From that table come the V and J calls and clone size; the DNA was used to work out D and trimming. The sample holds 300,000 to 500,000 clones, over 75% seen once. The receptor's source is a woman aged 40 to 50 with acute COVID-19. The sequencing sample was made of PBMCs or T cells enriched from blood (not recorded which).

CDR3 residues: CASSSPSGDLTDTQYF. CDR3 nucleotides: TGCGCCAGCAGCTCTCCTAGCGGGGACCTAACAGATACGCAGTATTTT. This sequence joins TRBV5-1 and TRBJ2-3, with 9 positions matching TRBD2. CDR3 length: 16 residues. The junction had 8 bases not matched to a gene; V was cut back by 3 bases and J by 3 bases. Germline-derived CDR1 and CDR2 are SGHRS and YFSETQ. Using reference TRBV5-1 and TRBJ2-3 for the parts outside the CDR3, the full variable domain is KAGVTQTPRYLIKTRGQQVTLSCSPISGHRSVSWYQQTPGQGLQFLFEYFSETQRNKGNFPGRFSGRQFSNSRSEMNVSTLELGDSALYLCASSSPSGDLTDTQYFGPGTRLTVL.